The present TCR beta chain was sequenced within a study of T cell changes during pregnancy in multiple sclerosis. Germline V gene data show CDR1 as KGHSH and CDR2 as LQKENI. The J segment lost 10 bases and the V segment lost 5 bases, leaving 10 bases of the junction unmatched. The CDR3 contains 14 residues. Only in-frame clones appear in the TCRdb table, and some are missing; sequencing was by immunoSEQ multiplex PCR. The table lists approximately 61,000 clones, around 90% of them singletons. Sequencing used peripheral blood, obtained in the first trimester of pregnancy. The clonotype was recovered from a female donor in good health, enrolled as a control in a pregnancy study. The chain employs TRBV18 and TRBJ2-1, with 8 bases fitting TRBD1. DNA of the CDR3: TGTGCCAGCTCAGAGGACAGGGAAGGAGGAGAGCAGTTCTTC. Residues: CASSEDREGGEQFF.